Reported below is one T cell receptor beta chain. This clone has just a few counts. It has no known antigen specificity. No base quality information exists; no much larger clone differs at one position. The CDR3 sequence holds 14 residues, the cysteine and phenylalanine included. Only the CDR3 DNA stays, 42 bases, in frame from base 1. Via the germline V gene, CDR1 is SNHLY and CDR2 FYNNEI. The germline V end is reduced by 7 bases and the J end by 7 bases; junction bases left unmatched: 7. TCR CDR3 regions were amplified from genomic DNA by multiplex PCR using the deep immunoSEQ assay. For each cell subset, the extracted genomic DNA was distributed evenly across all wells of several immunoSEQ 96-well plates, and each plate served as one replicate. For sorted subsets, each replicate PCR was loaded with about 0.2 ug genomic DNA, equivalent to about 30,000 T cell genomes. The purified libraries were quantified using a Qubit 3.0 fluorometer, sized with a Bioanalyzer 2100, and then quantified again using the KAPA Library Quantification kit. A separate single-read 150-cycle Illumina NextSeq 550 flow cell was used to sequence each immunoSEQ 96-well plate. Processing in the source paper ran as follows. Because the immunoSEQ output held only junctional sequences and lacked quality scores, the filtering could not match the filtering applied to full-length reads. To assign V/J genes and CDR3, sequences were annotated against IMGT germline references using PyIR, a Python wrapper for IgBLAST v1.9. Reads were filtered out if the reads had weak V/J assignments (E-value above 1e-6), no CDR3, stop codons, out-of-frame junctions, or ambiguous translated residues. V3J clonotypes were defined as sequences sharing the same inferred V gene, J gene, and CDR3 amino acid sequence. To compute the percentage overlap between repertoires, the number of shared unique clonotypes was divided by the size of the smaller repertoire. Repertoire richness was assessed with RTK rarefaction, the Chao1 estimator, and Recon v2.1 estimates of unobserved clonotypes. Generation probabilities for all TCRbeta clonotypes obtained by the gDNA method from four donors were computed using OLGA. Imported from immuneACCESS, the table was reduced by TCRdb to in-frame sequences with V and J called. These copies leave out some clones; in studies compared against another copy, an unresolved V gene accounts for under half, and the cause of the remainder is not known. V and J calls and clone size come straight from that table; D and trimming were deduced from the DNA. The sample includes nearly 1,000,000 clones, with over 75% observed a single time. The ten largest account for about 1.5% of the sample.

Healthy HIV-negative adults with no recently reported acute infections or vaccinations were included as donors. Every donor was a Caucasian adult living in Nashville, Tennessee, USA. CD4+ T cells were enriched by magnetic negative selection; naive cells were then positively selected on CD45RA, and the negative fraction formed the memory subset. After blood collection by leukapheresis, PBMCs were isolated using Ficoll-Histopaque density gradient centrifugation and then cryopreserved in the vapor phase of liquid nitrogen. Analytical flow cytometry was used to check the purity and quantity of each magnetically sorted T cell population. From each sorted fraction, genomic DNA was isolated and quantified by UV absorbance on a Nanodrop 2000c. This sample is part of a study of shared clonotypes between healthy human individuals (dated by TCRdb to 2018 to 2021). With respect to the entire study: A couple of women and a few men aged 18 to 49 years were included in the cohort. For each donor, CD4 naive and CD4 memory were each given three plates, CD8 naive was given two plates, and CD8 memory was given one plate. To estimate repertoire size and how much clonotypes are shared between individuals, the study performed deep sequencing of blood TCR repertoires from about five healthy adults. Libraries were prepared and TCR repertoires were sequenced by different laboratories using diverse techniques, in order to increase sequencing depth and limit assay-specific biases. Leukapheresis yielded between about 0.9 and 9.5 billion PBMCs per donor. Here is what the overall study found, with its caveats: Across a few donors, about 4.5% of naive CD4, over 3% of naive CD8, around 2.1% of memory CD4, and 0.3% to 0.45% of memory CD8 clonotypes were shared. Larger estimated clonotype richness was generally found for naive subsets than for memory subsets. Incomplete sequencing was indicated by rarefaction of sorted-subset datasets, despite the large sequencing depth. Only blood was sampled, and tissue TCR repertoires likely differ from those in blood. The genetic and exposure-history diversity represented was limited by the small number of donors. Compared with non-shared clonotypes, the clonotypes found in all four sorted-subset donors had higher generation probabilities. Pairwise subsampling indicated that sequencing depth was expected to affect the degree of clonotype sharing among donors.

The sequencing input was memory CD4+ T cells sorted from blood. The cell subset or site label of this sample denotes: CD45RA-negative fraction. The chain uses TRBV2 and TRBJ1-6, and TRBD1 aligns with 7 junction nucleotides. The receptor comes from a man aged 18 to 35 in good health. The nucleotide sequence is TGTGCCAGCACTCTGGACAGGAACAATTCACCCCTCCACTTT. Translated, this is CASTLDRNNSPLHF.